The rows below give T cell receptor beta chains drawn from one sample of a study of blood T cell repertoires in COVID-19. Sequencing was performed with immunoSEQ multiplex PCR; in TCRdb, only in-frame clones are kept and a portion is missing. The top ten clones hold 9% to 9.5% of a sample with about 300,000 clones, nearly 90% of them seen once. The sequenced material came from peripheral blood. The source of these receptors is a man younger than 35 with active or convalescent COVID-19. Each CDR3 is given with its conserved first and last residue. The D gene is left open where the match is weak. Rows give clone size only sometimes, using once, few, many, or a class for an expanded clone.

size: -
V: TRBV9
D: -
J: TRBJ2-2
CDR3: CASSVGRGYTGELFF
DNA: TGTGCCAGCAGCGTAGGAAGGGGGTACACCGGGGAGCTGTTTTTT

size: -
V: TRBV28
D: -
J: TRBJ1-4
CDR3: CASKRNGNEKLFF
DNA: TGTGCCAGCAAGCGAAACGGGAATGAAAAACTGTTTTTT

size: -
V: TRBV9
D: TRBD1
J: TRBJ1-1
CDR3: CASSTGVVYTEAFF
DNA: TGTGCCAGCAGCACAGGGGTGGTGTACACTGAAGCTTTCTTT

size: -
V: TRBV10-3
D: -
J: TRBJ1-1
CDR3: CASQENTEAFF
DNA: TGTGCCAGCCAGGAGAACACTGAAGCTTTCTTT

size: -
V: TRBV18
D: -
J: TRBJ2-7
CDR3: CASGHGSSYEQYF
DNA: TGTGCCAGCGGCCACGGGAGCTCCTACGAGCAGTACTTC

size: -
V: TRBV11-2
D: TRBD1
J: TRBJ1-6
CDR3: CASSSDSGTELSPLHF
DNA: TGTGCCAGCAGCTCCGACTCCGGGACAGAGCTTTCACCCCTCCACTTT

size: -
V: TRBV10-2
D: -
J: TRBJ2-1
CDR3: CASGWGGPKDEQFF
DNA: TGCGCCAGCGGATGGGGGGGCCCTAAGGATGAGCAGTTCTTC

size: -
V: TRBV7-9
D: TRBD2
J: TRBJ2-5
CDR3: CASSPRGVSETQYF
DNA: TGTGCCAGCAGTCCTCGGGGGGTTTCGGAGACCCAGTACTTC

size: -
V: TRBV6-2/TRBV6-3
D: TRBD1
J: TRBJ2-1
CDR3: CASSNTGTGGMVEQFF
DNA: TGTGCCAGCAGTAATACCGGGACAGGGGGGATGGTAGAGCAGTTCTTC

size: -
V: TRBV2
D: -
J: TRBJ1-1
CDR3: CASSGGERTEAFF
DNA: TGTGCCAGCAGTGGGGGGGAAAGGACTGAAGCTTTCTTT

size: -
V: TRBV2
D: TRBD1
J: TRBJ1-1
CDR3: CASSEQGGYTEAFF
DNA: TGTGCCAGCAGTGAACAGGGGGGTTACACTGAAGCTTTCTTT

size: once
V: TRBV11-2
D: -
J: TRBJ2-2
CDR3: CASSTGQGTGELFF
DNA: TGTGCCAGCAGCACCGGTCAGGGCACCGGGGAGCTGTTTTTT

size: -
V: TRBV10-1
D: -
J: TRBJ1-1
CDR3: CASSEPGTEAFF
DNA: TGCGCCAGCAGTGAGCCAGGGACTGAAGCTTTCTTT

size: -
V: TRBV18
D: TRBD1
J: TRBJ2-5
CDR3: CASSPETGETQYF
DNA: TGTGCCAGCTCACCAGAGACAGGGGAGACCCAGTACTTC

size: few
V: TRBV18
D: TRBD1
J: TRBJ1-2
CDR3: CASSPPNRGPNGYTF
DNA: TGTGCCAGCTCACCACCCAACAGGGGGCCGAATGGCTACACCTTC

size: -
V: TRBV27
D: -
J: TRBJ1-1
CDR3: CASSSPDRFTEAFF
DNA: TGTGCCAGCAGTTCCCCGGACAGATTCACTGAAGCTTTCTTT

size: -
V: TRBV11-3
D: -
J: TRBJ2-1
CDR3: CASSPRGLTNEQFF
DNA: TGTGCCAGCAGCCCTCGGGGACTGACGAATGAGCAGTTCTTC

size: -
V: TRBV4-1
D: -
J: TRBJ2-3
CDR3: CASSQDRLHGNTQYF
DNA: TGCGCCAGCAGCCAAGACCGCCTCCACGGGAATACGCAGTATTTT

size: -
V: TRBV7-3
D: -
J: TRBJ1-1
CDR3: CASSSGRDTEAFF
DNA: TGTGCCAGCAGCTCGGGAAGGGACACTGAAGCTTTCTTT

size: -
V: TRBV10-3
D: TRBD1
J: TRBJ1-2
CDR3: CAISVDRGTYGYTF
DNA: TGTGCCATCAGTGTGGACAGGGGGACCTATGGCTACACCTTC

size: few
V: TRBV9
D: -
J: TRBJ1-3
CDR3: CASSSPEYTGNTIYF
DNA: TGTGCCAGCAGCTCACCCGAGTATACTGGAAACACCATATATTTT

size: -
V: TRBV6-1
D: -
J: TRBJ1-6
CDR3: CASSRDNSPLHF
DNA: TGTGCCAGCAGTCGGGATAATTCACCCCTCCACTTT

size: once
V: TRBV11-2
D: TRBD1
J: TRBJ1-3
CDR3: CASSLEGQGASSGNTIYF
DNA: TGTGCCAGCAGCTTAGAGGGACAGGGGGCTTCATCTGGAAACACCATATATTTT

size: -
V: TRBV19
D: TRBD1
J: TRBJ1-5
CDR3: CASTDRGTGGNQPQHF
DNA: TGTGCCAGTACGGACCGCGGGACAGGGGGGAATCAGCCCCAGCATTTT

size: -
V: TRBV3-1/TRBV3-2
D: TRBD2
J: TRBJ2-7
CDR3: CASSRTSGGAVQYF
DNA: TGTGCCAGCAGTCGGACTAGCGGGGGGGCTGTGCAGTACTTC

size: -
V: TRBV6-2/TRBV6-3
D: -
J: TRBJ1-2
CDR3: CASSYSAGWRGYTF
DNA: TGTGCCAGCAGTTACTCGGCAGGGTGGCGTGGCTACACCTTC

size: -
V: TRBV9
D: TRBD1
J: TRBJ2-7
CDR3: CASSPWGTGYEQYF
DNA: TGTGCCAGCAGCCCCTGGGGGACAGGCTACGAGCAGTACTTC

size: once
V: TRBV5-1
D: -
J: TRBJ1-4
CDR3: CASSLVSGIRGRHNEKLFF
DNA: TGCGCCAGCAGCTTGGTCTCGGGGATCCGAGGGCGACATAATGAAAAACTGTTTTTT

size: -
V: TRBV9
D: -
J: TRBJ1-3
CDR3: CASSDSTGLSGNTIYF
DNA: TGTGCCAGCAGCGACTCGACTGGATTATCTGGAAACACCATATATTTT

size: -
V: TRBV11-2
D: TRBD2
J: TRBJ2-2
CDR3: CASSFLAGGNGELFF
DNA: TGTGCCAGCAGCTTTTTAGCGGGGGGGAACGGGGAGCTGTTTTTT

size: -
V: TRBV6-4
D: TRBD1
J: TRBJ2-3
CDR3: CASSDGQGADTQYF
DNA: TGTGCCAGCAGTGACGGACAGGGGGCAGATACGCAGTATTTT

size: -
V: TRBV15
D: TRBD1
J: TRBJ1-5
CDR3: CATGTDNSNQPQHF
DNA: TGTGCCACAGGGACAGATAATAGCAATCAGCCCCAGCATTTT

size: -
V: TRBV9
D: TRBD1
J: TRBJ2-3
CDR3: CASSVDRGSSTDTQYF
DNA: TGTGCCAGCAGCGTGGACAGGGGTTCTAGCACAGATACGCAGTATTTT

size: -
V: TRBV28
D: -
J: TRBJ2-7
CDR3: CASRRPEVIYEQYF
DNA: TGTGCCAGCAGGCGGCCCGAGGTCATCTACGAGCAGTACTTC

size: -
V: TRBV4-1
D: -
J: TRBJ1-4
CDR3: CASSQDFPGSNEKLFF
DNA: TGCGCCAGCAGCCAAGATTTCCCGGGGAGTAATGAAAAACTGTTTTTT

size: -
V: TRBV11-2
D: TRBD1
J: TRBJ2-6
CDR3: CASSFPTGTGSGANVLTF
DNA: TGTGCCAGCAGCTTCCCGACAGGGACCGGCTCTGGGGCCAACGTCCTGACTTTC

size: -
V: TRBV5-4
D: -
J: TRBJ2-2
CDR3: CASSYPGQGTGELFF
DNA: TGTGCCAGCAGCTACCCAGGTCAAGGCACCGGGGAGCTGTTTTTT

size: -
V: TRBV15
D: TRBD1
J: TRBJ1-2
CDR3: CATSRGQGLGYTF
DNA: TGTGCCACCAGCAGAGGACAGGGACTTGGCTACACCTTC

size: -
V: TRBV2
D: -
J: TRBJ2-7
CDR3: CASKNRDNSYEQYF
DNA: TGTGCCAGCAAGAACCGGGACAACTCCTACGAGCAGTACTTC

size: -
V: TRBV11-2
D: -
J: TRBJ2-1
CDR3: CASGRGSYNEQFF
DNA: TGTGCCAGCGGGCGGGGCTCCTACAATGAGCAGTTCTTC

size: -
V: TRBV11-2
D: TRBD1
J: TRBJ2-7
CDR3: CASSPRDSRVVEQYF
DNA: TGTGCCAGCAGCCCCAGGGACAGTAGAGTCGTGGAGCAGTACTTC

size: once
V: TRBV5-1
D: TRBD1
J: TRBJ1-2
CDR3: CASSLADRETYGYTF
DNA: TGCGCCAGCAGCTTGGCCGACAGGGAAACATATGGCTACACCTTC

size: -
V: TRBV6-1
D: -
J: TRBJ2-3
CDR3: CASSEETGGPDTQYF
DNA: TGTGCCAGCAGTGAAGAGACGGGGGGCCCAGATACGCAGTATTTT

size: -
V: TRBV29-1
D: -
J: TRBJ1-2
CDR3: CSVVPGTDYYGYTF
DNA: TGCAGCGTTGTGCCAGGAACAGATTACTATGGCTACACCTTC

size: -
V: TRBV19
D: -
J: TRBJ1-6
CDR3: CASSGTSSYNSPLHF
DNA: TGTGCCAGTAGCGGAACTAGCTCCTATAATTCACCCCTCCACTTT

size: -
V: TRBV5-1
D: TRBD2
J: TRBJ2-7
CDR3: CASSLTTSGGSYEQYF
DNA: TGCGCCAGCAGCTTGACTACTAGCGGGGGTTCCTACGAGCAGTACTTC

size: -
V: TRBV7-8
D: -
J: TRBJ2-2
CDR3: CASSPHGGSGGELFF
DNA: TGTGCCAGCAGCCCCCATGGGGGGAGCGGCGGGGAGCTGTTTTTT

size: once
V: TRBV15
D: TRBD1
J: TRBJ2-7
CDR3: CATSRDKRDRGIVEQYF
DNA: TGTGCCACCAGCAGAGATAAACGAGACAGGGGTATTGTCGAGCAGTACTTC

size: few
V: TRBV3-1/TRBV3-2
D: TRBD1
J: TRBJ2-1
CDR3: CASSQALAGTGSNEQFF
DNA: TGTGCCAGCAGCCAAGCTCTCGCCGGGACAGGGAGCAATGAGCAGTTCTTC

size: -
V: TRBV29-1
D: -
J: TRBJ2-2
CDR3: CSVGTLHTGELFF
DNA: TGCAGCGTTGGAACACTACACACCGGGGAGCTGTTTTTT

size: -
V: TRBV9
D: TRBD2
J: TRBJ2-2
CDR3: CASSPHPGGLATYGELFF
DNA: TGTGCCAGCAGCCCCCATCCCGGAGGACTAGCAACATATGGGGAGCTGTTTTTT

size: -
V: TRBV9
D: TRBD2
J: TRBJ2-7
CDR3: CASTPGGGADEQYF
DNA: TGTGCCAGCACCCCCGGCGGGGGGGCGGACGAGCAGTACTTC

size: -
V: TRBV7-2
D: -
J: TRBJ1-5
CDR3: CASSLGGIQNQPQHF
DNA: TGTGCCAGCAGCTTAGGAGGGATCCAGAATCAGCCCCAGCATTTT